What follows are 28 T cell receptor beta chains derived from one specimen sequenced in a study of regulatory T cells in long-lasting Graves disease. Arm-PCR of CDR3 regions with iRepertoire HTBI primers generated TCR beta libraries. Using its own MiXCR run on the multiplex PCR reads, TCRdb lists one record per CDR3 protein. The table has roughly 400,000 distinct CDR3 sequences, roughly a fifth seen once. Time point described: persistent/refractory GD, antithyroid drugs over 5 years with positive TRAb. PBMCs were the source of the RNA used for TCR sequencing. The sequenced sample was peripheral blood mononuclear cells (PBMCs), obtained when the disease was refractory, from a patient treated with antithyroid drugs. The receptors were gathered from a female donor with Graves disease.

The chain combines TRBV9 with TRBJ2-7; 10 positions agree with TRBD1. CDR1 and CDR2 from the germline V gene are SGDLS and YYNGEE. This CDR3 contains 14 residues. V lost 6 bases and J lost 5; bases outside the gene matches: 8. CDR3 nucleotide sequence: TGTGCCAGCAACCCGACAGGGGGCTACGACGAGCAGTACTTC. It translates to CASNPTGGYDEQYF. Complete variable domain (other parts from reference TRBV9 and TRBJ2-7): DSGVTQTPKHLITATGQRVTLRCSPRSGDLSVYWYQQSLDQGLQFLIQYYNGEERAKGNILERFSAQQFPDLHSELNLSSLELGDSALYFCASNPTGGYDEQYFGPGTRLTVT.

This chain joins TRBV4-1 and TRBJ1-6; D unclear. V was pared by 5 bases and J by 10 bases, with 9 bases between. Germline V CDR1 and CDR2: MGHRA, YSYEKL. This CDR3 is built from 12 residues. CDR3 protein: CASSTNSSPLHF. CDR3 nucleotide sequence: TGCGCCAGCAGCACCAACAGCTCACCCCTCCACTTT.

This clonotype was counted many times. The chain employs TRBV2 and TRBJ1-5; perhaps TRBD1 as D (5 bases). Trimming pared 3 bases from V and 2 bases from J, leaving 11 bases between. The CDR3 length is 15 residues. Germline CDR1 reads SNHLY; CDR2 reads FYNNEI. The CDR3 sequence: CASSDGAWGNQPQHF. CDR3 nucleotides: TGTGCCAGCAGTGACGGGGCGTGGGGCAATCAGCCCCAGCATTTT.

The count of this clonotype is one. The J gene is TRBJ2-1, the V gene TRBV9, with 9 bases that match TRBD1. The trim removed 2 bases at V and 8 bases at J, leaving 8 bases unmatched. This CDR3 contains 15 residues. CDR1 is SGDLS, CDR2 YYNGEE, per germline. The DNA for the CDR3 is TGTGCCAGCAGCGTCCGGGACAGGGTTTCGGATGAGCAGTTCTTC. Translating gives CASSVRDRVSDEQFF.

This clonotype was recorded many times. V usage is TRBV28 and J usage is TRBJ1-5; D may be TRBD1 (6 bases). The CDR3 runs to 14 residues. Looked up from germline, CDR1 is MDHEN and CDR2 is SYDVKM. Trimming pared 5 bases from V and 3 bases from J, leaving 11 bases between. In nucleotides, the CDR3 is TGTGCCAGCAGTCCGACAGGTTTCAATCAGCCCCAGCATTTT. It yields the protein CASSPTGFNQPQHF.

This clonotype was found many times. The CDR3, as DNA: TGTGCCAGCAGTGGGGCAGGCGGGGGGCATCTCTCCTACACCTTC. It yields the protein CASSGAGGGHLSYTF. The V and J genes are TRBV28 and TRBJ1-2, with D tentatively TRBD1 (6 bases). The CDR3 loop spans 15 amino acids. Deletions cut 5 bases from V and 10 bases from J, with 23 bases between. Germline V gene data show CDR1 as MDHEN and CDR2 as SYDVKM.

This clonotype was counted ten times or more. This chain connects TRBV12-3 or TRBV12-4 to TRBJ1-5; D gene ambiguous. The CDR3 is made up of 12 amino acids. Trimming pared 6 bases from V and 1 base from J, leaving 4 bases between. CDR3 region: CASRLSNQPQHF. In DNA, the CDR3 is TGTGCCAGCAGGCTAAGCAATCAGCCCCAGCATTTT.

This clonotype was counted many times. The chain uses TRBV29-1 and TRBJ2-7; possibly TRBD1 or TRBD2 for D (5 bases each). The CDR3 has 11 residues. The V gene lost 7 bases and the J gene lost 3 bases, with 10 bases spanning the gap. CDR1 and CDR2 (germline): SQVTM, ANQGSEA. CDR3 residues: CSGRDGYEQYF. In DNA, the CDR3 is TGCAGCGGCAGGGACGGCTACGAGCAGTACTTC.

This clonotype was seen many times. The chain carries TRBV11-2 and TRBJ2-7; D is uncertain. The CDR3 runs to 17 residues. From germline, CDR1 is SGHAT and CDR2 FQNNGV. V lost 5 bases and J 1 base, leaving 21 bases between the germline ends. In DNA, the CDR3 is TGTGCCAGCAGCCAGATAGGCAACAAAGGGTTTTCCTACGAGCAGTACTTC. This translates into CASSQIGNKGFSYEQYF.

This clonotype was counted at least ten times. This chain uses TRBV6-1 with TRBJ1-4, with D hard to call. Per germline, CDR1 MNHNS and CDR2 SASEGT. There are 17 residues in the CDR3. V lost 7 bases, J lost 0 bases, and 18 bases lay in between. CDR3 DNA sequence: TGTGCCAGCACCACTAGCGGGCGGGGAGCAACTAATGAAAAACTGTTTTTT. Translated, it gives CASTTSGRGATNEKLFF.

The chain employs TRBV15 and TRBJ2-7, with TRBD2 matching 7 bases. This CDR3 region has 14 residues. The V gene end was trimmed by 5 bases and the J gene end by 0 bases; junction bases not matched to a gene: 4. Germline V gene data show CDR1 as LNHNV and CDR2 as YYDKDF (reference sequence). CDR3 in DNA: TGTGCCACCAGCCGCGGGGGAAGCTCCTACGAGCAGTACTTC. Protein sequence: CATSRGGSSYEQYF. Combining the CDR3 with reference TRBV15 and TRBJ2-7 gives the whole variable domain DAMVIQNPRYQVTQFGKPVTLSCSQTLNHNVMYWYQQKSSQAPKLLFHYYDKDFNNEADTPDNFQSRRPNTSFCFLDIRSPGLGDTAMYLCATSRGGSSYEQYFGPGTRLTVT.

This chain joins TRBV20-1 and TRBJ2-4, with 8 bases lining up with TRBD2. J was trimmed by 4 bases and V by 3 bases; bases with no gene match: 5. Germline V gene lookup returns CDR1 DFQATT and CDR2 SNEGSKA (reference sequence). The CDR3 totals 14 residues. This chain's CDR3 is CSASRGGGKNIQYF. In nucleotides, the CDR3 is TGCAGTGCTAGTCGGGGGGGGGGGAAAAACATTCAGTACTTC.

In this sample, this clonotype turned up many times. V is TRBV6-5 and J is TRBJ2-7, with D possibly being TRBD1 (5 bases). CDR1 MNHEY and CDR2 SVGAGI come from the germline V gene. The CDR3 has 14 amino acids. Between the trimmed V and J ends, which lost 0 bases and 5 bases, there was a span of 11 bases. CDR3 sequence reads: CASSYSAGYNEQYF. The CDR3 DNA reads TGTGCCAGCAGTTACTCAGCAGGGTACAACGAGCAGTACTTC.

This clonotype was seen repeatedly, ten times or more. This sequence joins TRBV7-8 and TRBJ2-5; 13 bases line up with TRBD2. The ends lost 5 bases at V and 5 bases at J; junction bases unmatched: 11. The germline V gene has CDR1 SGHVS and CDR2 FQNEAQ. The CDR3 covers 17 residues. The DNA for the CDR3 is TGTGCCAGCAGCAAGAGGACTAGCGGGAGAGGGCAGGAGACCCAGTACTTC. It yields the protein CASSKRTSGRGQETQYF.

As to this clonotype: This could be a read error, since a much larger clone is one nucleotide away. The chain uses TRBV7-9 and TRBJ2-5; 7 positions match TRBD1. Germline V CDR1 and CDR2: SEHNR, FQNEAQ (reference sequence). After removal of 5 bases from V and 9 bases from J, the junction contained 18 bases not matched to a gene. CDR3 length equals 16 residues. The CDR3 protein is CASSMETGSVLEAQYF. As DNA, the CDR3 is TGTGCCAGCAGCATGGAGACAGGGTCGGTGTTGGAGGCCCAGTACTTC.

Details on this clonotype: The missing conserved phenylalanine or tryptophan at the end of this CDR3 makes a read error likely. The chain recombines TRBV14 with TRBJ1-2; 8 bases map to TRBD1. The germline gives CDR1 SGHDN, CDR2 FVKESK. Unmatched junction bases numbered 14, after V lost 4 bases and J lost 4 bases. This CDR3 has 17 residues. CDR3 sequence: CASSPLVPTGAFYGYTL. The CDR3 DNA follows: TGTGCCAGCAGCCCCTTGGTTCCGACAGGGGCCTTCTATGGCTACACCCTC.

This rearrangement joins TRBV7-2 to TRBJ1-5, with D hard to call. V was shortened by 3 bases and J by 3 bases, with 9 bases between the two germline ends. CDR3 length: 14 residues. The germline CDR1 and CDR2 sequences are SGHTA and FQGNSA. The CDR3 region is CASSFDGYNQPQHF. The CDR3 region has the DNA TGTGCCAGCAGCTTTGACGGATACAATCAGCCCCAGCATTTT. Full variable domain (outside the CDR3, taken from reference TRBV7-2 and TRBJ1-5): GAGVSQSPSNKVTEKGKDVELRCDPISGHTALYWYRQSLGQGLEFLIYFQGNSAPDKSGLPSDRFSAERTGGSVSTLTIQRTQQEDSAVYLCASSFDGYNQPQHFGDGTRLSIL.

This chain links TRBV28 with TRBJ2-3; tentative D call: TRBD2 (6 bases). Trimming shortened V by 3 bases and J by 3 bases, and 19 bases separated the two germline ends. Germline assignment: CDR1 MDHEN and CDR2 SYDVKM. This CDR3 is built from 17 residues. The CDR3 DNA sequence: TGTGCCAGCAGTTTCATTCGCGGGAACCGCGTGACAGATACGCAGTATTTT. It encodes CASSFIRGNRVTDTQYF.

V is TRBV28 and J is TRBJ2-3; unclear D gene. V lost 6 bases and J 0 bases, leaving 7 bases between the germline ends. The CDR3 is made up of 13 amino acids. Germline CDR1 and CDR2: MDHEN and SYDVKM. CDR3 residues: CASSGPSTDTQYF. For the CDR3, the DNA is TGTGCCAGCAGCGGCCCTAGCACAGATACGCAGTATTTT.

This clonotype showed up just a few times. This chain uses TRBV29-1 with TRBJ2-5; the match to TRBD2 covers 11 bases. With V trimmed by 3 bases and J by 1 base, 19 bases remained unmatched. Germline CDR1 and CDR2: SQVTM and ANQGSEA. CDR3 size: 20 residues. The CDR3 sequence is CSVERATELRLAGPQETQYF. The CDR3 bases are TGCAGCGTTGAGAGGGCTACAGAACTTCGACTAGCGGGGCCCCAAGAGACCCAGTACTTC. Full variable domain (outside the CDR3, taken from reference TRBV29-1 and TRBJ2-5): SAVISQKPSRDICQRGTSLTIQCQVDSQVTMMFWYRQQPGQSLTLIATANQGSEATYESGFVIDKFPISRPNLTFSTLTVSNMSPEDSSIYLCSVERATELRLAGPQETQYFGPGTRLLVL.

The chain joins TRBV20-1 to TRBJ1-1, with TRBD1 identical over 9 bases. CDR1 DFQATT and CDR2 SNEGSKA come from the germline V gene (reference sequence). With V trimmed by 7 bases and J by 3 bases, 6 bases remained unmatched. The length of the CDR3 is 13 residues. CDR3 sequence reads: CSVPRDRDTEAFF. The CDR3 region has the DNA TGCAGTGTCCCCCGGGACAGGGACACTGAAGCTTTCTTT.

The genes are TRBV18 and TRBJ2-7, with D possibly being TRBD1 (7 bases). Trimming removed 8 bases from V and 3 bases from J, with 20 bases in between. The CDR3 sequence is 15 residues long. Germline values: CDR1 KGHSH, CDR2 LQKENI. DNA of the CDR3: TGTGCCAGCGGCACGCGGGACAGTGCCGGCTACGAGCAGTACTTC. Translated, it gives CASGTRDSAGYEQYF.

There are a few counts of this clonotype. The chain employs TRBV20-1 and TRBJ1-2; 8 nucleotides align to TRBD1. The CDR3 runs to 18 residues. The germline CDR1 and CDR2 sequences are DFQATT and SNEGSKA (reference sequence). The V gene end was trimmed by 6 bases and the J gene end by 8 bases; junction bases not matched to a gene: 26. The CDR3 is CSAPCPPGTGLLYCGYTF. The DNA of the CDR3 is TGCAGTGCCCCCTGCCCCCCCGGGACAGGCCTCCTCTATTGCGGCTACACCTTC.

This chain connects TRBV6-9 to TRBJ2-1, with a tentative D call TRBD2 (7 bases). The V end lost 0 bases, the J end lost 7 bases, and 19 bases lay between the germline ends. CDR1 and CDR2 from the germline V gene are MNHGY and SVAAGI. This CDR3 is built from 17 residues. In DNA, the CDR3 is TGTGCCAGCAGTTATTCGAGGGGGAACCCCGGGGGGAATGAGCAGTTCTTC. This translates into CASSYSRGNPGGNEQFF.

The gene calls are TRBV15 and TRBJ1-1; 8 nucleotides align to TRBD1. The CDR3 loop spans 13 amino acids. Trimming at V came to 8 bases and at J to 3 bases, leaving 5 bases not matched to a gene. Germline CDR1 and CDR2: LNHNV and YYDKDF (reference sequence). CDR3 in DNA: TGTGCCACCCACAGGGGGGGATACACTGAAGCTTTCTTT. Its protein is CATHRGGYTEAFF.

This clonotype was counted at least ten times. The rearrangement uses TRBV27 and TRBJ2-1; D unresolved. Trimming shortened V by 5 bases and J by 5 bases, and 10 bases separated the two germline ends. The CDR3 is 13 residues long. From germline, CDR1 is MNHEY and CDR2 SMNVEV (reference sequence). The CDR3 spells CASSLPSDNEQFF. The CDR3 DNA follows: TGTGCCAGCAGTCTCCCCTCGGACAATGAGCAGTTCTTC.

This clonotype was seen repeatedly, ten times or more. The chain has TRBV2 and TRBJ2-7; TRBD2 matches 7 bases. The V segment lost 2 bases and the J segment 4 bases; nucleotides outside the gene matches: 8. The CDR3 is made up of 15 amino acids. Germline CDR1 and CDR2: SNHLY and FYNNEI. CDR3: CASSENGQGGYEQYF. The CDR3 DNA is TGTGCCAGCAGTGAAAACGGTCAGGGAGGGTACGAGCAGTACTTC.

This clonotype was counted between two and nine times. The DNA for the CDR3 is TGCAGTGCACGCGCCGGGACAGGCCTTCCGAAGTCCTACGAGCAGTACTTC. Protein sequence: CSARAGTGLPKSYEQYF. This chain uses TRBV20-1 with TRBJ2-7; 8 bases align to TRBD1. The length of the CDR3 is 17 residues. V shed 6 bases and J 1 base; nucleotides not matched to a gene: 17. The germline V gene encodes CDR1 DFQATT and CDR2 SNEGSKA (reference sequence).